These 23 T cell receptor beta chains came from one sample sequenced in a study of T cell repertoires in cytomegalovirus infection. A single record per CDR3 protein comes from TCRdb applying MiXCR to the reads. Of about 240,000 distinct CDR3 sequences in the sample, around 12% were seen once. Sequenced input: PBMCs. All receptors derive from a human donor in good health (CMV status not recorded). Some clones in this sample may be carry-over from other donors' samples.

This clonotype has at least ten counts. This chain links TRBV7-3 with TRBJ1-2, with TRBD1 matching 8 bases. V was pared by 5 bases and J by 8 bases, with 7 bases of the junction left unmatched. CDR3 length equals 13 residues. Germline lookup yields CDR1 SGHTA and CDR2 FQGTGA. For the CDR3, the DNA is TGTGCCAGCAGCCCGGACAGGGTAAGCGGCTACACCTTC. Its translation: CASSPDRVSGYTF.

This clonotype was counted ten times or more. J is TRBJ2-7 and V is TRBV15; D unclear. CDR1 and CDR2 from the germline V gene are LNHNV and YYDKDF (reference sequence). The CDR3 runs to 14 residues. Trimming removed 0 bases from V and 6 bases from J, with 12 bases in between. CDR3 amino acids: CATSREGIPGEQYF. Here the CDR3 DNA reads TGTGCCACCAGCAGAGAAGGCATTCCTGGCGAGCAGTACTTC.

V usage is TRBV19 and J usage is TRBJ1-4; D is undetermined. Germline CDR1 is LNHDA and CDR2 is SQIVND (reference sequence). The CDR3 is 15 amino acids. With 4 bases removed from V and 2 bases from J, the gap between germline ends came to 11 bases. The CDR3 DNA reads TGTGCCAGTAGTACCCCCAGGCTTACTAATGAAAAACTGTTTTTT. Translating it yields CASSTPRLTNEKLFF.

The V call is TRBV5-1, the J call TRBJ1-6, with D possibly TRBD1 on 5 matching bases. The CDR3 is 16 residues long. CDR1 and CDR2 (germline): SGHRS, YFSETQ. Trimming removed 0 bases from V and 9 bases from J, with 16 bases in between. CDR3 bases: TGCGCCAGCAGCTTGGCCCTGGGACCCGATACTTCACCCCTCCACTTT. This sequence encodes CASSLALGPDTSPLHF.

This clonotype was observed at least ten times. The CDR3 is CASSYPTERTDTQYF. The CDR3 region has the DNA TGTGCCAGCAGTTACCCGACAGAGCGCACAGATACGCAGTATTTT. The chain recombines TRBV6-2 or TRBV6-3 with TRBJ2-3; a possible D gene is TRBD1 (5 bases). CDR1 is MNHEY and CDR2 is SVGEGT in the germline V gene. V lost 2 bases and J lost 1, with 10 bases in between. CDR3 size: 15 residues.

Many counts were recorded for this clonotype. The J gene is TRBJ2-1, the V gene TRBV12-3 or TRBV12-4; 11 bases are shared with TRBD1. The J segment lost 5 bases and the V segment lost 6 bases, leaving 3 bases of the junction unmatched. The CDR3 totals 14 residues. The CDR3 bases are TGTGCCAGCAGGGGACAGGGGGAGGACAATGAGCAGTTCTTC. The encoded protein is CASRGQGEDNEQFF.

The table lists this clonotype with many counts. This chain connects TRBV19 to TRBJ1-4; 7 nucleotides match TRBD1. Per germline, CDR1 LNHDA and CDR2 SQIVND (reference sequence). CDR3 length equals 17 residues. V lost 5 bases and J lost 2; bases outside the gene matches: 11. The CDR3 bases are TGTGCCAGTAGTGCCCTGAGGGGGCCAGTCACTAATGAAAAACTGTTTTTT. Protein: CASSALRGPVTNEKLFF.

Many counts were recorded for this clonotype. This chain uses TRBV7-2 with TRBJ2-5; 8 nucleotides align to TRBD1. The ends lost 2 bases at V and 2 bases at J; junction bases unmatched: 1. CDR3 size: 14 residues. Looked up from germline, CDR1 is SGHTA and CDR2 is FQGNSA. The CDR3 sequence is CASSLRQGQETQYF. The CDR3 DNA reads TGTGCCAGCAGCTTACGACAGGGGCAAGAGACCCAGTACTTC.

This clonotype was counted at least ten times. The V call is TRBV7-2, the J call TRBJ1-2; 9 positions agree with TRBD1. Germline V lookup: CDR1 SGHTA, CDR2 FQGNSA. The V gene end was trimmed by 4 bases and the J gene end by 8 bases; junction bases not matched to a gene: 14. There are 16 residues in the CDR3. The CDR3 region has the DNA TGTGCCAGCAGCTCCGGGACAGGGAGGGCTATTGGCGGCTACACCTTC. It encodes CASSSGTGRAIGGYTF. Together with reference TRBV7-2 and TRBJ1-2, the CDR3 gives the full variable domain: GAGVSQSPSNKVTEKGKDVELRCDPISGHTALYWYRQSLGQGLEFLIYFQGNSAPDKSGLPSDRFSAERTGGSVSTLTIQRTQQEDSAVYLCASSSGTGRAIGGYTFGSGTRLTVV.

This clonotype was seen a handful of times. The rearrangement joins TRBV9 to TRBJ2-5; 8 nucleotides match TRBD1. Losses at the gene ends were 3 bases for V and 4 bases for J; bases not matched to a gene: 2. Germline V gene lookup returns CDR1 SGDLS and CDR2 YYNGEE. This CDR3 has 13 residues. The CDR3 loop reads CASSAQGAETQYF. The DNA for the CDR3 is TGTGCCAGCAGCGCTCAGGGGGCAGAGACCCAGTACTTC.

This clonotype appeared many times. The gene calls are TRBV2 and TRBJ1-2; D is uncertain. Germline values: CDR1 SNHLY, CDR2 FYNNEI. This CDR3 is built from 14 residues. Deletions cut 2 bases from V and 5 bases from J, with 12 bases between. Written as DNA, the CDR3 is TGTGCCAGCAGTGAAACGGCAGATGGGTATGGCTACACCTTC. As protein: CASSETADGYGYTF.

This clonotype came up many times. The V gene is TRBV7-3, the J gene TRBJ1-2; D is possibly TRBD1 (5 bases). The V end was cut by 3 bases, the J end by 4 bases, with 9 bases between. CDR3 size: 13 residues. Per germline, CDR1 SGHTA and CDR2 FQGTGA. As DNA, the CDR3 is TGTGCCAGCAGCTTCAGGGAGGGCTATGGCTACACCTTC. Residues: CASSFREGYGYTF. Filled out from reference TRBV7-3 and TRBJ1-2, the complete variable domain reads GAGVSQTPSNKVTEKGKYVELRCDPISGHTALYWYRQSLGQGPEFLIYFQGTGAADDSGLPNDRFFAVRPEGSVSTLKIQRTERGDSAVYLCASSFREGYGYTFGSGTRLTVV.

As concerns this clonotype: Here the CDR3 omits its conserved ending phenylalanine or tryptophan, so a read error is the likely source. This chain connects TRBV7-2 to TRBJ1-1, with D perhaps TRBD1 (6 bases). Trimming pared 0 bases from V and 2 bases from J, leaving 10 bases between. Germline lookup yields CDR1 SGHTA and CDR2 FQGNSA. The CDR3 has 15 residues. DNA for the CDR3: TGTGCCAGCAGCTTAGCACCACAGGGTAACACTGAAGCTTTCGTT. Its translation is CASSLAPQGNTEAFV.

This clonotype was detected ten times or more. The chain recombines TRBV6-2 or TRBV6-3 with TRBJ2-7; 7 positions agree with TRBD2. The CDR3 extends over 16 amino acids. V lost 0 bases to trimming and J lost 6 bases; unmatched junction nucleotides: 11. The germline CDR1 and CDR2 sequences are MNHEY and SVGEGT. The CDR3 coding sequence is TGTGCCAGCAGTTACTCGGGGCGGGAGACCGATTTCGAGCAGTACTTC. It encodes CASSYSGRETDFEQYF.

The chain recombines TRBV12-5 with TRBJ1-2; perhaps TRBD1 as D (5 bases). The germline CDR1 and CDR2 sequences are LGHNT and FRNRAP. The V gene lost 0 bases and the J gene lost 3 bases, with 8 bases spanning the gap. This CDR3 region has 14 residues. The CDR3 region has the DNA TGTGCTAGTGGTTTGGTAAGGGGAGACTATGGCTACACCTTC. Amino acids: CASGLVRGDYGYTF.

This clonotype was counted only a few times. CDR3 in amino acids: CASSAMASGNNSPLHF. The CDR3 DNA follows: TGTGCCAGCAGCGCAATGGCGAGCGGTAATAATTCACCCCTCCACTTT. The rearrangement links TRBV7-3 to TRBJ1-6; D is undetermined. This CDR3 region has 16 residues. V was pared by 5 bases and J by 5 bases, with 16 bases between. Germline V lookup: CDR1 SGHTA, CDR2 FQGTGA.

This clonotype appeared a few times. The V gene is TRBV25-1, the J gene TRBJ2-7; D not certain. CDR3 length: 14 residues. Germline V gives CDR1 MGHDK, CDR2 SYGVNS. Trimming pared 2 bases from V and 2 bases from J, leaving 10 bases between. The DNA for the CDR3 is TGTGCCAGCAGTGAAACGGCAGTTACCTACGAGCAGTACTTC. Protein: CASSETAVTYEQYF.

The V gene is TRBV11-3, the J gene TRBJ2-1, with D uncertain. V was clipped by 5 bases and J by 5 bases, with 10 bases between them. The germline V gene encodes CDR1 SGHNT and CDR2 YENEEA. CDR3 size: 13 residues. CDR3 bases: TGTGCCAGCAGCCGTGGTGGGGACAATGAGCAGTTCTTC. Its translation is CASSRGGDNEQFF.

In its sample, this clonotype was seen many times. This chain connects TRBV6-2 or TRBV6-3 to TRBJ2-3, with D perhaps matching TRBD2 (7 bases). V gave up 8 bases and J gave up 0 bases, with 15 bases separating them. The germline gives CDR1 MNHEY, CDR2 SVGEGT. The CDR3 runs to 15 residues. Here the CDR3 DNA reads TGTGCCAGCGAAAGACGGGGGGCTAGCACAGATACGCAGTATTTT. It translates to CASERRGASTDTQYF.

The rearrangement uses TRBV7-9 and TRBJ2-1; TRBD1 agrees at 10 bases. V shed 1 base and J 6 bases; nucleotides not matched to a gene: 3. This CDR3 has 15 amino acids. Germline assignment: CDR1 SEHNR and CDR2 FQNEAQ (reference sequence). The CDR3 loop is CASSLEGQGSNEQFF. The CDR3 DNA follows: TGTGCCAGCAGCTTAGAGGGACAGGGGTCCAATGAGCAGTTCTTC.

The V gene is TRBV5-1, the J gene TRBJ2-7; D is unclear. V gave up 4 bases and J gave up 4 bases, with 6 bases separating them. This CDR3 has 11 amino acids. The germline CDR1 and CDR2 sequences are SGHRS and YFSETQ. CDR3: CASSGEYEQYF. DNA of the CDR3: TGCGCCAGCAGCGGTGAATACGAGCAGTACTTC.

This clonotype has a handful of counts. CDR3 sequence: CASSTLAEPYEQYF. CDR3 sequence (DNA): TGTGCCAGCAGTACCCTAGCGGAGCCCTACGAGCAGTACTTC. This sequence joins TRBV25-1 and TRBJ2-7; 7 positions match TRBD2. Germline CDR1 is MGHDK and CDR2 is SYGVNS. Trimming at V came to 5 bases and at J to 2 bases, leaving 6 bases not matched to a gene. This CDR3 is built from 14 residues.

This clonotype was seen repeatedly, ten times or more. J is TRBJ2-3 and V is TRBV4-3; D remains ambiguous. Trimming removed 0 bases at V and 2 bases at J, with 18 bases between. The CDR3 runs to 18 residues. Germline loops: CDR1 LGHNA, CDR2 YSLEER. Written as DNA, the CDR3 is TGCGCCAGCAGCCAAGATCGCCCCCGCGCAGGTTCCACAGATACGCAGTATTTT. Protein sequence: CASSQDRPRAGSTDTQYF.